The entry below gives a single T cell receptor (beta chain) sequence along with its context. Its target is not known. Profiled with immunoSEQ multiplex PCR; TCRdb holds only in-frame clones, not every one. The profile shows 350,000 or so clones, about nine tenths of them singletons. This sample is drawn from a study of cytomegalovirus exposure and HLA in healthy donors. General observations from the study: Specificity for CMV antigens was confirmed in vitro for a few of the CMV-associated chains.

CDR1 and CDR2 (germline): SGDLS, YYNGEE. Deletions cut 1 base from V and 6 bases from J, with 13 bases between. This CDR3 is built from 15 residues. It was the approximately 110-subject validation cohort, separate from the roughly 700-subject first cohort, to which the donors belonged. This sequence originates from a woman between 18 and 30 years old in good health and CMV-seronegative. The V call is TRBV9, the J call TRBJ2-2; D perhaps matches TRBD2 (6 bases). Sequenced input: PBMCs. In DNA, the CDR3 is TGTGCCAGCAGCGTATCGGCGGGATTGGCCGGGGAGCTGTTTTTT. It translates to CASSVSAGLAGELFF.